The present TCR beta chain was sequenced within a study of T cells in Graves' hyperthyroidism and ophthalmopathy (dated by TCRdb to between 2019 and 2020). Concerning the study at large: Peripheral blood was collected at initial diagnosis, before any treatment. For training and testing, the 100 or so patients in the discovery cohort were randomly divided in a 7:3 ratio. The paper describes TCR Vbeta CDR3 sequencing of about 140 peripheral blood samples, made up of around 41 ophthalmopathy patients, roughly 72 hyperthyroidism patients and 17 progressor patients. Prospective prediction of ophthalmopathy was tested in an independent validation cohort consisting of about 20 hyperthyroidism patients and more than 15 patients who later progressed to ophthalmopathy. Once sampling was done, hyperthyroidism patients were given methimazole at a starting dose of 30 mg daily, whereas ophthalmopathy patients were given high-dose intravenous methylprednisolone. In addition, the study compared T-cell repertoires in thyroid tissue and in blood from about 6 Graves' hyperthyroidism patients. To identify distinguishing TCR V-J signatures, a discovery cohort of roughly 100 patients was used, comprising 43 with Graves' ophthalmopathy and around 60 with stable Graves' hyperthyroidism.

Findings and caveats that apply to the study as a whole: Sample size was not statistically predetermined, and investigators were not blinded to group allocation. Blood samples also contained most of the expanded thyroid clonotypes (frequency above 0.001), which suggests that blood repertoires may reflect thyroid immune responses. A 13 V-J signature model separated ophthalmopathy from stable hyperthyroidism, with 87.88% sensitivity and 81.08% specificity in cross-validation and 80%/75% in testing. During validation, the model predicted progression to ophthalmopathy a median of around 6 months ahead of onset, with roughly 65% sensitivity and about 72% specificity.

This clonotype was detected many times. No cognate antigen has been identified for it. At one of its ends the junction is not consistent with the germline gene, which may arise from a read error. The TCR beta CDR3 regions were amplified from RNA transcripts. The first round of RT-PCR for the TCR CDR3 was performed with the HTBI primer set and the Qiagen OneStep RT-PCR kit. The libraries were constructed in a second round of multiplex PCR and then size-selected and purified. Libraries were sequenced paired-end with 100 bp reads on an Illumina HiSeq2000. The paper's data handling went like this. SOAPnuke was used to process the raw data, with reads discarded if the reads contained adapters or uncalled bases, had a mean Phred below 15, or lacked an exact constant-primer or identifier match. High-quality paired reads were merged using COPE v1.2.5, and each unique nucleotide sequence was defined as a clonotype. Clonotypes were aligned to IMGT TRBV, TRBD and TRBJ reference segments using MiTCR v1.1. The analysis included only V-J combinations with a frequency above 0.0001, which together covered roughly 99% of the repertoires. The TCS score was defined as the ratio of F50 (clonal expansion) to E x V (chaos), calculated using BLOSUM62-based TCRdist between CDR3 peptides within each V-J. Welch's t-statistics and random forest reduced around 550 V-J features to roughly 13, which were used in a naive Bayes classifier (R e1071). The Morisita-Horn index was used to measure how similar the thyroid and blood repertoires were. Starting from the raw public reads, TCRdb applied fastp trimming at Q25, assembled clones with MiXCR and retained in-frame beta chains. Every CDR3 protein is listed once, alongside the most common genes and DNA of its rows. The V and J calls come from TCRdb's annotation, not from the publication. The sample contains around 610,000 distinct CDR3 sequences, approximately 15% of them found a single time. The ten top clones hold roughly 4.5% of the sample.

Ophthalmopathy patients had moderately to severely active disease, with a Clinical Activity Score of 3 or more, a NOSPECS grade of 4 or more, and a disease duration of less than 3 months. Patients with uncontrolled infections, other autoimmune diseases, pregnancy or lactation were excluded. Diagnoses were based on clinical symptoms, serum thyroxine and TRAb, thyroid ultrasound and orbital computed tomography. PBMCs were isolated from roughly 10 ml of fresh peripheral blood by Ficoll-Paque density gradient centrifugation. Total RNA was extracted using Trizol reagent, and RNA quality was assessed on an Agilent 2100 Bioanalyzer. The germline V gene supplies CDR1 SGHRS and CDR2 YFSETQ. Inclusive of the bounding cysteine and phenylalanine, the CDR3 is 16 residues long. Just CDR3 DNA is preserved here, 48 bases in frame from base 1.

The TCR comes from a woman in her 40s with Graves' ophthalmopathy. Sequencing was carried out using blood. The rearranged chain carries TRBV5-1 and TRBJ2-2; the best D guess is TRBD2, with 6 bases matching. The encoded CDR3 is CASSLAPQTDTGGLFF. The DNA sequence reads TGCGCCAGCAGCTTGGCCCCACAGACAGACACCGGGGGGCTGTTTTTT.